Below are 25 T cell receptor beta chains sequenced from a single sample in a study of T cells in Graves' hyperthyroidism and ophthalmopathy. There were TCR beta CDR3 regions amplified from RNA transcripts. When the TCR CDR3 underwent first-round RT-PCR, the HTBI primer set was used. TCRdb processed the multiplex PCR reads anew with MiXCR; each CDR3 protein has one entry. Of some 620,000 distinct CDR3 sequences in the sample, 15% to 20% are singletons; the top ten hold less than 4.5%. The sequencing input was blood. Every receptor here comes from a woman in her twenties or thirties with Graves' hyperthyroidism.

This clonotype was counted ten times or more. The CDR3 DNA reads TGTGCCAGCAGTGATGTGGGACTAGCGGGAGCCAATGAGCAGTTCTTC. It is translated as CASSDVGLAGANEQFF. The chain employs TRBV28 and TRBJ2-1, with TRBD2 matching 14 bases. The J segment lost 6 bases and the V segment lost 5 bases, leaving 6 bases of the junction unmatched. The CDR3 has 16 amino acids. From germline, CDR1 is MDHEN and CDR2 SYDVKM. Full variable domain (missing parts from reference TRBV28 and TRBJ2-1): DVKVTQSSRYLVKRTGEKVFLECVQDMDHENMFWYRQDPGLGLRLIYFSYDVKMKEKGDIPEGYSVSREKKERFSLILESASTNQTSMYLCASSDVGLAGANEQFFGPGTRLTVL.

The chain combines TRBV9 with TRBJ2-5; 9 positions match TRBD2. This CDR3 contains 14 residues. V was pared by 5 bases and J by 7 bases, with 9 bases of the junction left unmatched. Germline CDR1 and CDR2: SGDLS and YYNGEE. The CDR3 protein is CASSAGGSPGTQYF. The CDR3 bases are TGTGCCAGCAGTGCGGGGGGGTCTCCAGGGACCCAGTACTTC. Together with reference TRBV9 and TRBJ2-5, the CDR3 gives the full variable domain: DSGVTQTPKHLITATGQRVTLRCSPRSGDLSVYWYQQSLDQGLQFLIQYYNGEERAKGNILERFSAQQFPDLHSELNLSSLELGDSALYFCASSAGGSPGTQYFGPGTRLLVL.

J is TRBJ2-1 and V is TRBV6-2 or TRBV6-3; 12 nucleotides align to TRBD2. This CDR3 comprises 17 residues. V was pared by 0 bases and J by 6 bases, with 6 bases of the junction left unmatched. Germline CDR1 reads MNHEY; CDR2 reads SVGEGT. The CDR3 coding sequence is TGTGCCAGCAGTTACTCTGCTAGCGGGAGGGCCTTCAATGAGCAGTTCTTC. Encoded protein: CASSYSASGRAFNEQFF.

This clonotype was seen repeatedly, ten times or more. J is TRBJ1-1 and V is TRBV7-9, with D uncertain. The CDR3 is 14 amino acids. Germline V CDR1 and CDR2: SEHNR, FQNEAQ (reference sequence). V lost 9 bases to trimming and J lost 2 bases, with 16 bases between them. The CDR3 nucleotides read TGTGCCAGTTCCGCCGACCTTACCAACACTGAAGCTTTCTTT. This sequence encodes CASSADLTNTEAFF.

This clonotype was recorded at least ten times. This chain links TRBV28 with TRBJ2-5; unclear D gene. CDR1 and CDR2 (germline): MDHEN, SYDVKM. Trimming pared 10 bases from V and 4 bases from J, leaving 19 bases between. CDR3 length equals 14 residues. In nucleotides, the CDR3 is TGTGCCACCCATTTCGACCGGGCCGGAGAGACCCAGTACTTC. This sequence encodes CATHFDRAGETQYF.

This clonotype came up many times. The CDR3 here is CAWTNFGSYNEQFF. In DNA form, the CDR3 reads TGTGCCTGGACAAACTTTGGCTCCTACAATGAGCAGTTCTTC. The gene calls are TRBV30 and TRBJ2-1; D gene unclear. The CDR3 loop spans 14 amino acids. The V and J ends lost 4 bases and 0 bases respectively, with 10 bases between them. Germline-derived CDR1 and CDR2 are GTSNPN and SVGIG (reference sequence).

There are many counts of this clonotype. V and J are TRBV2 and TRBJ2-1; the D is unclear. CDR1 is SNHLY and CDR2 is FYNNEI in the germline V gene. This CDR3 has 12 amino acids. With 8 bases removed from V and 4 bases from J, the gap between germline ends came to 9 bases. The CDR3: CASSAEYNEQFF. DNA of the CDR3: TGTGCCAGCTCAGCCGAGTACAATGAGCAGTTCTTC.

This clonotype has at least ten counts. The V call is TRBV10-2, the J call TRBJ2-5, with no clear D. Per the germline V gene, CDR1 is WSHSY and CDR2 is SAAADI. The CDR3 has 13 amino acids. Trimming stripped 3 bases from V and 5 bases from J, with 10 bases between. CDR3 protein: CASSDDNGETQYF. The CDR3 DNA follows: TGCGCCAGCAGTGATGATAATGGGGAGACCCAGTACTTC.

At least ten counts were recorded for this clonotype. The V call is TRBV6-1, the J call TRBJ1-6, with 10 bases fitting TRBD1. Germline V gives CDR1 MNHNS, CDR2 SASEGT. V was pared by 9 bases and J by 6 bases, with 5 bases of the junction left unmatched. This CDR3 is built from 14 residues. This CDR3 reads CASNRDRGNSPLHF. CDR3 DNA: TGTGCCAGTAACCGGGACAGGGGTAATTCACCCCTCCACTTT.

Here the CDR3 reads CASRLQGLNTEAFF. CDR3 DNA sequence: TGTGCCAGCAGACTACAGGGACTTAACACTGAAGCTTTCTTT. The chain couples TRBV25-1 to TRBJ1-1; possibly TRBD1 for D (6 bases). Deletions cut 6 bases from V and 2 bases from J, with 13 bases between. Per germline, CDR1 MGHDK and CDR2 SYGVNS. The CDR3 spans 14 residues.

This clonotype was detected a few times. The J gene is TRBJ1-2, the V gene TRBV13; no clear D gene. This CDR3 has 14 amino acids. Trimming stripped 5 bases from V and 0 bases from J, with 10 bases between. Germline lookup yields CDR1 PRHDT and CDR2 FYEKMQ (reference sequence). CDR3 in DNA: TGTGCCAGCAGCCGTAACACGGCTAACTATGGCTACACCTTC. Translation gives CASSRNTANYGYTF.

Concerning this clonotype itself: A much larger clonotype is one base distant, so this may be a read error. This chain joins TRBV28 and TRBJ1-2; perhaps TRBD1 as D (6 bases). This CDR3 contains 17 residues. Deletions cut 8 bases from V and 5 bases from J, with 27 bases between. Germline V gives CDR1 MDHEN, CDR2 SYDVKM. The CDR3 DNA reads TGTGCCAGCGGCCCTAACTCACCGTGGGGGGCTTGGTATGGCTACACCTTC. Its protein product is CASGPNSPWGAWYGYTF.

The table lists this clonotype with a few counts. The chain carries TRBV5-4 and TRBJ1-4, with TRBD1 as a possible D gene (5 bases). Per the germline V gene, CDR1 is SGHNT and CDR2 is YYREEE (reference sequence). The CDR3 contains 15 residues. The V and J ends lost 0 bases and 4 bases respectively, with 10 bases between them. The CDR3 DNA reads as TGTGCCAGCAGCTTGGGAGGGGACCTTAATGAAAAACTGTTTTTT. Protein: CASSLGGDLNEKLFF. Supplemented by reference TRBV5-4 and TRBJ1-4, the full variable domain reads ETGVTQSPTHLIKTRGQQVTLRCSSQSGHNTVSWYQQALGQGPQFIFQYYREEENGRGNFPPRFSGLQFPNYSSELNVNALELDDSALYLCASSLGGDLNEKLFFGSGTQLSVL.

This clonotype was observed a handful of times. An end of the junction does not agree with germline; a read error may underlie this. J is TRBJ2-5 and V is TRBV29-1; 8 nucleotides line up with TRBD1. In germline, CDR1 is SQVTM, CDR2 ANQGSEA. This CDR3 is 13 amino acids long. CDR3 residues: CSVWTGMGEAQYF. CDR3 sequence (DNA): TGCAGCGTGTGGACAGGGATGGGAGAGGCCCAGTACTTC.

In its sample, this clonotype was seen many times. This chain connects TRBV6-1 to TRBJ2-2; 8 bases agree with TRBD2. The CDR3 contains 14 residues. Germline V CDR1 and CDR2: MNHNS, SASEGT. V was pared by 9 bases and J by 0 bases, with 3 bases of the junction left unmatched. The CDR3 region is CASTSGPNTGELFF. The CDR3 DNA reads TGTGCCAGTACTAGCGGACCGAACACCGGGGAGCTGTTTTTT.

This clonotype was recorded many times. The rearrangement links TRBV11-2 to TRBJ2-7; tentatively, D is TRBD1 (6 bases). Trimming left V 5 bases short and J 2 bases short, with 13 bases between. The length of the CDR3 is 14 residues. Germline assignment: CDR1 SGHAT and CDR2 FQNNGV. CDR3 residues: CASSRAAGAYEQYF. CDR3 nucleotide sequence: TGTGCCAGCAGCCGCGCGGCAGGGGCCTACGAGCAGTACTTC.

This clonotype appeared many times. This chain links TRBV20-1 with TRBJ1-5; D ambiguous. Per germline, CDR1 DFQATT and CDR2 SNEGSKA (reference sequence). This CDR3 is built from 16 residues. V was clipped by 1 base and J by 0 bases, with 13 bases between them. This CDR3 reads CSARAGDGYSNQPQHF. DNA for the CDR3: TGCAGTGCTAGAGCAGGTGACGGGTATAGCAATCAGCCCCAGCATTTT.

The chain combines TRBV20-1 with TRBJ1-6, with D uncertain. Per germline, CDR1 DFQATT and CDR2 SNEGSKA (reference sequence). V dropped 4 bases and J dropped 10 bases, with 5 bases sitting between them. The CDR3 extends over 10 amino acids. The CDR3 sequence: CSANQSPLHF. Here the CDR3 DNA reads TGCAGTGCTAACCAATCACCCCTCCACTTT.

This clonotype was seen many times. The V and J genes are TRBV28 and TRBJ2-7, with 9 positions matching TRBD1. Germline CDR1 and CDR2: MDHEN and SYDVKM. J lost 2 bases, V lost 1 base, and 9 bases had no gene match. The CDR3 extends over 17 amino acids. The CDR3 DNA sequence: TGTGCCAGCAGTTTATTTGGCGGGACAGGGTTTCCCTACGAGCAGTACTTC. Translated: CASSLFGGTGFPYEQYF.

In its sample, this clonotype was seen many times. The gene calls are TRBV30 and TRBJ1-2, with TRBD1 matching over 9 bases. This CDR3 has 14 amino acids. Trimming cost V 4 bases and J 4 bases; bases outside gene matches: 7. Germline values: CDR1 GTSNPN, CDR2 SVGIG (reference sequence). The CDR3 sequence: CAWKGTGKVYGYTF. In DNA form, the CDR3 reads TGTGCCTGGAAGGGGACAGGGAAGGTCTATGGCTACACCTTC.

This clonotype was counted at least ten times. The V gene is TRBV7-2, the J gene TRBJ2-5, with a weak D call TRBD2 (5 bases). The CDR3 is made up of 13 amino acids. V gave up 3 bases and J gave up 4 bases, with 9 bases separating them. Germline assignment: CDR1 SGHTA and CDR2 FQGNSA. The CDR3 protein is CASSFGRGETQYF. CDR3 DNA: TGTGCCAGCAGCTTTGGGAGAGGAGAGACCCAGTACTTC.

V is TRBV6-1 and J is TRBJ1-2, with a weak D call TRBD1 (5 bases). Trimming stripped 7 bases from V and 8 bases from J, with 20 bases between. CDR1 is MNHNS, CDR2 SASEGT, per germline. The CDR3 runs to 14 residues. The CDR3 DNA sequence: TGTGCCAGCAACCGGTCGAAGAGGGGTGACGGCTACACCTTC. Amino acid sequence: CASNRSKRGDGYTF.

The chain couples TRBV10-3 to TRBJ1-2, with D possibly matching TRBD1 (5 bases). The CDR3 is made up of 13 amino acids. Trimming pared 0 bases from V and 6 bases from J, leaving 8 bases between. Germline V lookup: CDR1 ENHRY, CDR2 SYGVKD. This CDR3 is CAISESWDDGYTF. CDR3 sequence (DNA): TGTGCCATCAGTGAGTCCTGGGACGATGGCTACACCTTC.

The chain couples TRBV6-5 to TRBJ1-5; D perhaps matches TRBD1 (5 bases). This CDR3 has 16 amino acids. Trimming left V 4 bases short and J 1 base short, with 14 bases between. Germline CDR1 MNHEY, CDR2 SVGAGI. The CDR3 spells CASSLMRGVSNQPQHF. In nucleotides, the CDR3 is TGTGCCAGCAGTTTAATGAGGGGAGTAAGCAATCAGCCCCAGCATTTT.

This chain joins TRBV11-2 and TRBJ1-5, with 10 bases matching TRBD1. The J segment lost 5 bases and the V segment lost 6 bases, leaving 4 bases of the junction unmatched. This CDR3 contains 14 residues. Germline V gene sequence: CDR1 SGHAT, CDR2 FQNNGV. CDR3 protein: CASRPGTGDQPQHF. CDR3 sequence (DNA): TGTGCCAGCAGACCTGGGACAGGGGATCAGCCCCAGCATTTT.